The 12 T cell receptor beta chains listed next were all sequenced from one sample in a study of OX40 agonist ivuxolimab in advanced cancers. Library preparation employed the immunoSEQ multiplex PCR assay. TCRdb's version of the immuneACCESS table is confined to in-frame rearrangements and falls short of the full clone set. An unresolved V gene accounts for under half of the shortfall where checked; the remainder is of unknown origin. The sample profile shows around 31,000 clones; 75% to 90% of them were found once. 31% of the sample belongs to the ten largest clones. The sample consisted of CD4+ or CD8+ T cells sorted from blood, taken in a trial of the OX40 agonist ivuxolimab. All receptors derive from an adult with an advanced solid tumor such as melanoma, head and neck, liver or kidney cancer.

The V call is TRBV6-5, the J call TRBJ2-3, with D unclear. Germline CDR1 MNHEY, CDR2 SVGAGI. The CDR3 contains 14 residues. V shed 6 bases and J shed 1 base, with 11 bases lying between them. The DNA of the CDR3 is TGTGCCAGCAGATACGGGCCAGGCACAGATACGCAGTATTTT. Its translation: CASRYGPGTDTQYF.

The gene calls are TRBV6-5 and TRBJ1-3; TRBD1 might be the D (5 bases). The CDR3 consists of 14 residues. CDR1 is MNHEY and CDR2 is SVGAGI in the germline V gene. Trimming cost V 6 bases and J 1 base, with 10 bases left between them. The CDR3 DNA sequence: TGTGCCAGCAGGGGGGATTTGTCTGGAAACACCATATATTTT. Translation gives CASRGDLSGNTIYF.

The gene calls are TRBV7-3 and TRBJ2-5, with 7 bases matching TRBD2. In germline, CDR1 is SGHTA, CDR2 FQGTGA. Trimming cost V 6 bases and J 4 bases; bases outside gene matches: 8. The CDR3 extends over 14 amino acids. Here the CDR3 DNA reads TGTGCCAGCAGTCAAGGATGGGGGGGAGAGACCCAGTACTTC. Protein sequence: CASSQGWGGETQYF. Drawing the rest from reference TRBV7-3 and TRBJ2-5, the complete variable domain is GAGVSQTPSNKVTEKGKYVELRCDPISGHTALYWYRQSLGQGPEFLIYFQGTGAADDSGLPNDRFFAVRPEGSVSTLKIQRTERGDSAVYLCASSQGWGGETQYFGPGTRLLVL.

The genes are TRBV11-2 and TRBJ2-1; 8 nucleotides match TRBD2. The CDR3 spans 16 residues. Trimming took 2 bases from V and 3 from J; bases not matched to a gene: 6. Germline CDR1 and CDR2: SGHAT and FQNNGV. Here the CDR3 reads CASSLWGTRNYNEQFF. The CDR3 nucleotides read TGTGCCAGCAGCTTATGGGGGACTAGGAACTACAATGAGCAGTTCTTC.

With respect to this clone: In the same sample, other DNA sequences code for this CDR3. V is TRBV5-1 and J is TRBJ2-7; D is undetermined. V lost 0 bases and J lost 1, with 8 bases in between. The length of the CDR3 is 14 residues. Germline V CDR1 and CDR2: SGHRS, YFSETQ. CDR3 nucleotide sequence: TGCGCCAGCAGCTTGGGATCCGGGTCCTACGAGCAGTACTTC. It yields the protein CASSLGSGSYEQYF.

The chain uses TRBV10-1 and TRBJ2-1; 10 bases agree with TRBD1. Germline-derived CDR1 and CDR2 are WNHNN and SYGVQD (reference sequence). The CDR3 contains 15 residues. Losses at the gene ends were 3 bases for V and 5 bases for J; bases not matched to a gene: 4. The CDR3 bases are TGCGCCAGCAGTGAAGGGACAGGGGCCAACAATGAGCAGTTCTTC. Its protein is CASSEGTGANNEQFF.

The V gene is TRBV28, the J gene TRBJ2-7, with D perhaps TRBD1 (7 bases). CDR3 length: 18 amino acids. V lost 2 bases to trimming and J lost 4 bases, with 24 bases between them. Germline V gene data show CDR1 as MDHEN and CDR2 as SYDVKM. The CDR3: CASSLGESRDSWGYEQYF. The CDR3, as DNA: TGTGCCAGCAGTTTAGGAGAATCGCGGGACAGCTGGGGGTACGAGCAGTACTTC.

This clone appeared a few times. The rearrangement links TRBV29-1 to TRBJ2-3; weak D call: TRBD2 (6 bases). Germline V gene lookup returns CDR1 SQVTM and CDR2 ANQGSEA. CDR3 length: 16 residues. The V and J ends lost 2 bases and 2 bases respectively, with 17 bases between them. The CDR3 loop reads CSVETGDGSDTDTQYF. The CDR3 region has the DNA TGCAGCGTTGAAACGGGAGACGGTAGTGACACAGATACGCAGTATTTT.

The rearrangement uses TRBV6-5 and TRBJ2-5; D is ambiguous. Between the trimmed V and J ends, which lost 5 bases and 3 bases, there was a span of 13 bases. The length of the CDR3 is 14 residues. CDR1 and CDR2 from the germline V gene are MNHEY and SVGAGI. The CDR3 DNA is TGTGCCAGCAGTCTCTTAGTGGGGAAAGAGACCCAGTACTTC. It encodes CASSLLVGKETQYF.

The J gene is TRBJ2-1, the V gene TRBV10-3; 12 bases fit TRBD2. CDR3 length: 20 amino acids. The V gene end was trimmed by 3 bases and the J gene end by 1 base; junction bases not matched to a gene: 13. Germline V gives CDR1 ENHRY, CDR2 SYGVKD. This CDR3 is CAISDPLLTSGRPSYNEQFF. The CDR3 coding sequence is TGTGCCATCAGTGACCCCTTACTGACTAGCGGGAGACCGTCCTACAATGAGCAGTTCTTC.

This clone was counted between two and nine times. V usage is TRBV14 and J usage is TRBJ1-1; the D gene is possibly TRBD1 (5 bases). Germline V gives CDR1 SGHDN, CDR2 FVKESK. The CDR3 is 15 amino acids. V was cut by 4 bases and J by 5 bases, with 17 bases left in between. This CDR3 reads CASSPPGSRATEAFF. As DNA, the CDR3 is TGTGCCAGCAGCCCACCGGGGAGCAGGGCGACTGAAGCTTTCTTT.

The V and J genes are TRBV13 and TRBJ2-1; 13 bases align to TRBD2. This CDR3 spans 18 amino acids. The V gene's germline CDR1 is PRHDT and CDR2 FYEKMQ (reference sequence). V was pared by 3 bases and J by 7 bases, with 12 bases of the junction left unmatched. CDR3 residues: CASSLWGSGTSGKNEQFF. CDR3 DNA sequence: TGTGCCAGCAGCTTGTGGGGAAGCGGGACTAGCGGGAAGAATGAGCAGTTCTTC.